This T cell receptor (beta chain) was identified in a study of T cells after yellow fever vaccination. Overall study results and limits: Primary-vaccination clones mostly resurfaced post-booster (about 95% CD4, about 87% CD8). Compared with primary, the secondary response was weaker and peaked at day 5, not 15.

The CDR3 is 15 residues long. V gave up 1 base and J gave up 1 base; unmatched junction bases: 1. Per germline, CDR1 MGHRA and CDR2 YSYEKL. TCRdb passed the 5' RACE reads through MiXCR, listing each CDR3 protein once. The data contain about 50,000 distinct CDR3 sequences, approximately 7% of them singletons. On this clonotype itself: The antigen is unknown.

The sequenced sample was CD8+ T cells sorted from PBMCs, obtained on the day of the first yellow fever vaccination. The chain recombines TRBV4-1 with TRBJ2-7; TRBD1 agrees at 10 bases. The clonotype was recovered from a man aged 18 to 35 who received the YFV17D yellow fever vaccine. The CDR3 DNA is TGCGCCAGCAGCCAAGGGGACAGGGGATCCTACGAGCAGTACTTC. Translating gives CASSQGDRGSYEQYF.